This T cell receptor (beta chain) was captured in a study of blood T cells in healthy people across ages (dated by TCRdb to the mid-2010s). Study-level background: In model experiments, template switching captured roughly one uniquely barcoded TCR beta cDNA molecule for every two T cells. To avoid experimental bias, donors of different ages were spread randomly across the sequencing lanes. Using the same blood draw, the study looked at two additional independent replicas of 1 million unique cDNA reads for two donors, one aged 18 to 30 and the other aged 80 or older. Four age groups were formed from the donors: young (average approximately 15 years), middle-aged (approximately 40), aged (62) and long-lived (around 80). The study measured age-related changes in TCR beta repertoire diversity using deep sequencing normalized with unique cDNA molecular identifiers. Overall study results and their limits: Because the CMV infection status of the donors was unknown, age-related changes in expanded clonotypes may potentially have been confounded. Estimates of total diversity based on one million sequenced T cells were regarded as lower bounds and as underestimates. Observed TCR beta diversity per million T cells fell roughly linearly with age, and a significant reduction was already apparent by age approximately 41. Compared with the aged group, the long-lived group had more naive CD4+ T cells, fewer expanded clones and increased TCR diversity, a pattern suggesting age selection. Because profiling used bulk unsorted PBMCs, naive and antigen-experienced compartments could not be compared conclusively. A strong correlation was found between observed TCR beta diversity and the percentage of naive T cells measured by flow cytometry.

The CDR3 runs 13 residues from the cysteine to the phenylalanine. The retained sequence is limited to the CDR3, 39 bases, with the frame set at the first base. V gives up 4 bases and J gives up 2 bases, and the segment between their germline ends measures 9 bases. Reading the germline V gene gives CDR1 SGHRS and CDR2 YFSETQ. Receptor libraries were prepared by 5' RACE. The sequencer was an Illumina HiSeq 2500. A second 7 to 11 cycle PCR used a sample-barcoded 5' primer and a J-beta primer mix. A unique molecular identifier was introduced onto each TCR beta cDNA molecule by a template-switch 5' adaptor carrying 12 random nucleotides. At least 3 million CDR3-containing paired-end reads were obtained from each sample. First-strand cDNA synthesis was performed from all RNA using the Mint cDNA synthesis kit, with priming by a TRBC-specific oligonucleotide. Following uracil-DNA glycosylase treatment, a first 18-cycle PCR with universal primers M1SS and BC2_uni_R was performed on all cDNA. On the study's bioinformatics: For normalization, 1 million high-quality reads were randomly selected from each sample, with every read carrying a distinct molecular identifier. Instead of being binned into consensus sequences, reads that shared molecular identifiers were thrown out. MiTCR, run with a Q25 quality threshold and the strictest error-elimination algorithm, handled CDR3 identification, clonotype clustering and error correction. A nonparametric unseen species model using Euler transformation provided a lower-bound estimate of total TCR beta diversity. Using fastp trimming at Q25 and MiXCR clonotype assembly, TCRdb reanalyzed the public sequencing data and kept in-frame beta chains. Identical CDR3 protein sequences are pooled into one entry, listed with their most common genes and DNA. TCRdb's processing, not the authors', yielded these V and J calls. This sample has hundreds of thousands of distinct CDR3 sequences in its table, and about 43% of those were observed once. The top ten hold 30% of the sample.

On this clonotype itself: The specificity of this receptor is unknown. Per-base qualities were not stored, and no clone one base away is much larger.

The roughly 38 donors, aged roughly 6 to 95 years, were systemically healthy Caucasian individuals from Russia. Each donor gave about 9.8 milliliters of peripheral blood, drawn into EDTA-treated Vacutainer tubes. Ficoll-Paque density-gradient centrifugation was used to isolate PBMCs, with at least 6.5 million per sample. Trizol reagent was used to extract total RNA from PBMCs, with at least 6 micrograms per sample. Naive CD45RAhigh/CD27high T cell percentages were measured by flow cytometry on a PBMC aliquot from every donor. The receptor was isolated from a man older than 75 in good health. The rearrangement joined TRBV5-1 to TRBJ1-1, with an unclear D gene assignment. Sequences were obtained from blood. DNA sequence: TGCGCCAGCAGCGTGTCTCTAAACACTGAAGCTTTCTTT. Its protein product is CASSVSLNTEAFF.